Below are 18 T cell receptor beta chains sequenced from a single sample in a study of control samples from healthy donors and cancer patients. Repertoires were generated with immunoSEQ multiplex PCR, while TCRdb's copy carries only in-frame clones and drops some. Altogether around 200,000 clones are present, roughly 94% being singletons, with the ten largest covering roughly 1.6%. What was sequenced was blood. These receptors all come from a middle-aged man in good health.

The chain links TRBV23-1 to TRBJ1-4; no reliable D call. TRBV23-1 is reported as an ORF; its role is uncertain. The CDR3 runs to 12 residues. V lost 0 bases and J 14 bases, leaving 10 bases between the germline ends. In DNA form, the CDR3 reads TGCGCCAGCAGTCAATCGGTTATGAGGCTGTTTTTT. Translation gives CASSQSVMRLFF.

This chain links TRBV7-7 with TRBJ1-2; tentatively, D is TRBD1 (6 bases). Trimming took off 1 base at V and 4 bases at J, with 10 bases between the two ends. This CDR3 is 14 amino acids long. The germline CDR1 and CDR2 sequences are SSHAT and FNYEAQ (reference sequence). CDR3 protein: CASSLGQEIYGYTF. The CDR3 nucleotides are TGTGCCAGCAGCTTAGGACAGGAAATCTATGGCTACACCTTC.

This clone was recorded once. The chain is built from TRBV6-6 and TRBJ2-1; D is unresolved. The V end was cut by 6 bases, the J end by 0 bases, with 9 bases between. In germline, CDR1 is MNHNY, CDR2 SVGAGI (reference sequence). This CDR3 comprises 14 residues. Here the CDR3 reads CASSPPSSYNEQFF. Here the CDR3 DNA reads TGTGCCAGCAGCCCCCCTAGCTCCTACAATGAGCAGTTCTTC.

CDR3 DNA: TGTGCCAGCAGCGCGGGCCCGGGCTACGAGCAGTACGTC. As protein: CASSAGPGYEQYV. The V gene is TRBV9, the J gene TRBJ2-7; D gene ambiguous. The V end was cut by 3 bases, the J end by 3 bases, with 10 bases between. This CDR3 spans 13 amino acids. Per germline, CDR1 SGDLS and CDR2 YYNGEE.

The genes are TRBV9 and TRBJ2-2, with 7 bases identical to TRBD2. The trim removed 0 bases at V and 5 bases at J, leaving 4 bases unmatched. The CDR3 covers 15 residues. Germline CDR1 and CDR2: SGDLS and YYNGEE. CDR3 region: CASSVEGRGTGELFF. The CDR3 region has the DNA TGTGCCAGCAGCGTAGAGGGGCGGGGGACCGGGGAGCTGTTTTTT.

This clone has just one count. The chain combines TRBV28 with TRBJ2-1; possible D gene TRBD2, 7 bases. CDR1 is MDHEN, CDR2 SYDVKM, per germline. This CDR3 has 16 amino acids. Trimming removed 7 bases from V and 9 bases from J, with 25 bases in between. DNA of the CDR3: TGTGCCAGCACAATCCAAGGGAGGGGGGCAAGGATTGAGCAGTTCTTC. Residues: CASTIQGRGARIEQFF.

The chain uses TRBV20-1 and TRBJ1-5; D is ambiguous. CDR1 and CDR2 from the germline V gene are DFQATT and SNEGSKA (reference sequence). The CDR3 covers 13 residues. V shed 3 bases and J shed 0 bases, with 6 bases lying between them. CDR3 loop: CSASLSSNQPQHF. The CDR3 region has the DNA TGCAGTGCTAGTTTGTCTAGCAATCAGCCCCAGCATTTT.

This chain links TRBV9 with TRBJ1-2; 7 positions match TRBD1. The CDR3 extends over 16 amino acids. V shed 1 base and J 2 bases; nucleotides not matched to a gene: 8. Germline values: CDR1 SGDLS, CDR2 YYNGEE. CDR3 nucleotides: TGTGCCAGCAGCGTAAGGGGTCAGGGGGGAAACTATGGCTACACCTTC. It encodes CASSVRGQGGNYGYTF.

A single count supports this clone. The V call is TRBV5-1, the J call TRBJ1-3, with D possibly TRBD1 on 5 matching bases. Between the trimmed V and J ends, which lost 0 bases and 6 bases, there was a span of 13 bases. CDR1 SGHRS and CDR2 YFSETQ come from the germline V gene. CDR3 length: 15 residues. The CDR3 nucleotides are TGCGCCAGCAGCTTGGATGCGGGGGTGGAAAACACCATATATTTT. Protein: CASSLDAGVENTIYF. The entire variable domain, with the rest obtained from reference TRBV5-1 and TRBJ1-3, is as follows: KAGVTQTPRYLIKTRGQQVTLSCSPISGHRSVSWYQQTPGQGLQFLFEYFSETQRNKGNFPGRFSGRQFSNSRSEMNVSTLELGDSALYLCASSLDAGVENTIYFGEGSWLTVV.

The chain is built from TRBV18 and TRBJ2-2; the match to TRBD2 covers 7 bases. CDR3 length equals 15 residues. Losses at the gene ends were 6 bases for V and 1 base for J; bases not matched to a gene: 5. Looked up from germline, CDR1 is KGHSH and CDR2 is LQKENI. The CDR3 DNA reads TGTGCCAGCTCCCCCCGGGGGGAGAACACCGGGGAGCTGTTTTTT. It translates to CASSPRGENTGELFF.

V gene TRBV27 combines with J gene TRBJ1-2; 8 positions match TRBD1. Looked up from germline, CDR1 is MNHEY and CDR2 is SMNVEV (reference sequence). The CDR3 contains 12 residues. Germline trimming cut 6 bases from V and 14 bases from J; bases unmatched to any gene: 11. CDR3 sequence: CASSLRGQGLTF. CDR3 DNA: TGTGCCAGCAGCTTAAGAGGACAGGGCTTAACCTTC.

The V and J genes are TRBV2 and TRBJ1-1; 12 nucleotides align to TRBD1. V lost 7 bases and J lost 5; bases outside the gene matches: 11. The CDR3 runs 16 residues. CDR1 is SNHLY, CDR2 FYNNEI, per germline. DNA of the CDR3: TGTGCCAGCAAGGGCCGGGGACAGGGGGCGGGAACTGAAGCTTTCTTT. Encoded protein: CASKGRGQGAGTEAFF.

The V call is TRBV6-1, the J call TRBJ1-5; D may be TRBD1 (5 bases). This CDR3 has 15 amino acids. V was trimmed by 3 bases and J by 6 bases, leaving 15 bases between them. Germline V gene data show CDR1 as MNHNS and CDR2 as SASEGT. CDR3 protein: CASSDQGRASQPQHF. CDR3 in DNA: TGTGCCAGCAGTGACCAGGGTAGGGCAAGTCAGCCCCAGCATTTT.

The chain carries TRBV5-4 and TRBJ1-6; D perhaps matches TRBD1 (6 bases). The CDR3 is 18 amino acids. Trimming removed 4 bases at V and 7 bases at J, with 24 bases between. CDR1 SGHNT and CDR2 YYREEE come from the germline V gene (reference sequence). CDR3 region: CASSKGSVRGFRNSPLHF. CDR3 coding DNA: TGTGCCAGCAGCAAGGGGTCGGTCAGGGGATTCAGGAATTCACCCCTCCACTTT.

The table lists this clone with a count of one. The chain joins TRBV6-2 or TRBV6-3 to TRBJ2-5, with 7 bases aligning to TRBD2. With 7 bases clipped from V and 9 bases from J, the junction kept 14 bases outside the gene matches. Germline V gene sequence: CDR1 MNHEY, CDR2 SVGEGT. This CDR3 spans 14 amino acids. The CDR3 bases are TGTGCCAGCACCCCGGGCGGGGACCGGGGGGCCCAGTACTTC. It specifies CASTPGGDRGAQYF.

V gene TRBV11-1 combines with J gene TRBJ1-1, with D uncertain. V shed 0 bases and J shed 4 bases, with 6 bases lying between them. CDR1 and CDR2 (germline): SGHAT, FQDESV (reference sequence). The CDR3 consists of 13 residues. This CDR3 reads CASSLAHGTEAFF. As DNA, the CDR3 is TGTGCCAGCAGCTTAGCGCACGGCACTGAAGCTTTCTTT.

The chain links TRBV7-9 to TRBJ1-6, with 9 nucleotides matching TRBD1. Germline CDR1 SEHNR, CDR2 FQNEAQ (reference sequence). J was trimmed by 7 bases and V by 1 base; bases with no gene match: 8. CDR3 size: 17 residues. DNA for the CDR3: TGTGCCAGCAGCTTAGGTACAGGGGGCCCGGGGAATTCACCCCTCCACTTT. Its translation: CASSLGTGGPGNSPLHF.

The J gene is TRBJ1-4, the V gene TRBV11-2, with D possibly being TRBD1 (5 bases). The CDR3 loop spans 16 amino acids. CDR1 is SGHAT and CDR2 is FQNNGV in the germline V gene. The ends were cut back, 6 bases at V and 8 bases at J, with 22 bases in the middle. The CDR3 sequence: CASSRTRDRLREKLFF. The CDR3 bases are TGTGCCAGCAGTCGGACCAGGGACCGATTAAGGGAAAAACTGTTTTTT.